Listed below are T cell receptor beta chains from one sample, sequenced in a study of T-cell memory formation after mild COVID-19. Each CDR3 protein gets one entry after TCRdb re-called the 5' RACE reads with MiXCR. The sample contains fewer than 450,000 distinct CDR3 sequences, under 25% of which appear only once. Specimen: PBMCs or a T cell subset sorted from them (not recorded which). The receptors here all came from an adult woman who had mild COVID-19 (a few samples of this study predate the infection). Cell type and time point are not known. The CDR3 runs from the conserved cysteine through the conserved F or W. Each record gives: clone size, D gene, V gene, CDR3 length, J gene, CDR3 protein, CDR3 DNA. D genes are given only for firm matches. The size field is filled for only some rows; it gives once, few, many or a size class.

clone_size: few; d_call: NA; v_call: TRBV12-3/TRBV12-4; cdr3_length: 14; j_call: TRBJ1-3; cdr3_aa: CASRKQGPGNTIYF; cdr3_nt: TGTGCCAGCAGAAAACAGGGCCCTGGAAACACCATATATTTT
clone_size: many; d_call: TRBD1; v_call: TRBV7-9; cdr3_length: 16; j_call: TRBJ2-1; cdr3_aa: CASNLDTGGAYNEQFF; cdr3_nt: TGTGCCAGCAACCTTGACACAGGGGGCGCCTACAATGAGCAGTTCTTC
clone_size: few; d_call: TRBD1; v_call: TRBV29-1; cdr3_length: 14; j_call: TRBJ1-2; cdr3_aa: CSAARDRSNYGYTF; cdr3_nt: TGCAGCGCCGCGCGGGACAGGTCAAACTATGGCTACACCTTC
clone_size: few; d_call: NA; v_call: TRBV27; cdr3_length: 13; j_call: TRBJ1-4; cdr3_aa: CASSRYEGSELFF; cdr3_nt: TGTGCCAGCAGCCGTTATGAGGGGAGTGAGTTGTTTTTT
clone_size: NA; d_call: NA; v_call: TRBV19; cdr3_length: 15; j_call: TRBJ2-5; cdr3_aa: CASSTSGVTRETQYF; cdr3_nt: TGTGCCAGTAGTACTTCGGGGGTGACTCGAGAGACCCAGTACTTC
clone_size: NA; d_call: NA; v_call: TRBV7-9; cdr3_length: 13; j_call: TRBJ2-1; cdr3_aa: CASSLGYYNEQFF; cdr3_nt: TGTGCCAGCAGTTTAGGATATTACAATGAGCAGTTCTTC
clone_size: NA; d_call: NA; v_call: TRBV2; cdr3_length: 14; j_call: TRBJ1-1; cdr3_aa: CASRDPGPTLGAFF; cdr3_nt: TGTGCCAGCAGAGATCCGGGACCAACTTTAGGAGCTTTCTTT
clone_size: NA; d_call: NA; v_call: TRBV15; cdr3_length: 16; j_call: TRBJ2-1; cdr3_aa: CATSRGEGQVYNEQFF; cdr3_nt: TGTGCCACCAGCAGAGGGGAGGGACAGGTCTACAATGAGCAGTTCTTC
clone_size: few; d_call: TRBD1; v_call: TRBV2; cdr3_length: 14; j_call: TRBJ2-2; cdr3_aa: CASGTGRGTGELFF; cdr3_nt: TGTGCCAGCGGGACAGGGAGAGGGACCGGGGAGCTGTTTTTT
clone_size: NA; d_call: TRBD1; v_call: TRBV12-3/TRBV12-4; cdr3_length: 16; j_call: TRBJ2-3; cdr3_aa: CASSLGQGAFADTQYF; cdr3_nt: TGTGCCAGCAGTTTAGGACAGGGGGCATTTGCAGATACGCAGTATTTT
clone_size: few; d_call: TRBD2; v_call: TRBV6-2/TRBV6-3; cdr3_length: 16; j_call: TRBJ2-5; cdr3_aa: CASRKGLAGIMETQYF; cdr3_nt: TGTGCCAGCAGAAAGGGACTAGCGGGGATAATGGAGACCCAGTACTTC
clone_size: NA; d_call: TRBD2; v_call: TRBV7-6; cdr3_length: 13; j_call: TRBJ2-4; cdr3_aa: CASSGEGLGIQYF; cdr3_nt: TGTGCCAGCAGTGGGGAGGGGCTCGGCATTCAGTACTTC
clone_size: few; d_call: NA; v_call: TRBV6-5; cdr3_length: 14; j_call: TRBJ1-4; cdr3_aa: CASSPGRINEKLFF; cdr3_nt: TGTGCCAGCAGTCCTGGACGGATTAATGAAAAACTGTTTTTT
clone_size: few; d_call: TRBD2; v_call: TRBV6-5; cdr3_length: 15; j_call: TRBJ2-1; cdr3_aa: CASSYSASGGNEQFF; cdr3_nt: TGTGCCAGCAGTTATTCCGCTAGCGGTGGGAATGAGCAGTTCTTC
clone_size: many; d_call: TRBD2; v_call: TRBV20-1; cdr3_length: 17; j_call: TRBJ2-3; cdr3_aa: CSARVGWTSGKTDTQYF; cdr3_nt: TGCAGTGCTAGAGTTGGTTGGACTAGCGGGAAAACAGATACGCAGTATTTT
clone_size: few; d_call: NA; v_call: TRBV11-2; cdr3_length: 14; j_call: TRBJ2-1; cdr3_aa: CASSLDYIGQKQFF; cdr3_nt: TGTGCCAGCAGCTTAGATTATATTGGACAGAAACAGTTCTTC
clone_size: few; d_call: NA; v_call: TRBV6-4; cdr3_length: 13; j_call: TRBJ1-4; cdr3_aa: CASSAGGGEKLFF; cdr3_nt: TGTGCCAGCAGTGCAGGCGGTGGTGAAAAACTGTTTTTT
clone_size: NA; d_call: NA; v_call: TRBV2; cdr3_length: 14; j_call: TRBJ2-2; cdr3_aa: CASRQGQNTGELFF; cdr3_nt: TGTGCCAGCAGACAGGGACAGAACACCGGGGAGCTGTTTTTT
clone_size: few; d_call: NA; v_call: TRBV10-3; cdr3_length: 19; j_call: TRBJ2-1; cdr3_aa: CAISGGRQGASGTEPEQFF; cdr3_nt: TGTGCCATCAGTGGGGGCCGACAAGGGGCATCGGGGACGGAACCTGAGCAGTTCTTC
clone_size: NA; d_call: TRBD2; v_call: TRBV3-1; cdr3_length: 12; j_call: TRBJ2-7; cdr3_aa: CASAGGSYEQYF; cdr3_nt: TGTGCCAGCGCGGGGGGGTCGTACGAGCAGTACTTC
clone_size: few; d_call: NA; v_call: TRBV20-1; cdr3_length: 14; j_call: TRBJ1-1; cdr3_aa: CSAEARENRAEAFF; cdr3_nt: TGCAGTGCTGAGGCCAGGGAAAACCGCGCTGAAGCTTTCTTT
clone_size: few; d_call: NA; v_call: TRBV7-3; cdr3_length: 15; j_call: TRBJ2-3; cdr3_aa: CASRRTSLSTDTQYF; cdr3_nt: TGTGCCAGCAGGCGCACTAGCCTAAGCACAGATACGCAGTATTTT
clone_size: NA; d_call: NA; v_call: TRBV5-8; cdr3_length: 15; j_call: TRBJ1-5; cdr3_aa: CASSPTGQNNQPQHF; cdr3_nt: TGTGCCAGCAGCCCCACTGGACAGAACAATCAGCCCCAGCATTTT
clone_size: many; d_call: NA; v_call: TRBV7-2; cdr3_length: 14; j_call: TRBJ1-4; cdr3_aa: CASSLGRGNEKLFF; cdr3_nt: TGTGCCAGCAGCCTTGGACGGGGTAATGAAAAACTGTTTTTT
clone_size: NA; d_call: NA; v_call: TRBV7-2; cdr3_length: 12; j_call: TRBJ2-1; cdr3_aa: CASSLTLDEQFF; cdr3_nt: TGTGCCAGCAGCTTAACCCTTGATGAGCAGTTCTTC
clone_size: NA; d_call: TRBD2; v_call: TRBV11-1; cdr3_length: 14; j_call: TRBJ2-7; cdr3_aa: CASSWTSVPYEQYF; cdr3_nt: TGTGCCAGCAGCTGGACTAGCGTCCCCTACGAGCAGTACTTC
clone_size: NA; d_call: NA; v_call: TRBV20-1; cdr3_length: 18; j_call: TRBJ2-3; cdr3_aa: CSARGYREDRRHTDTQYF; cdr3_nt: TGCAGTGCTAGAGGATATAGAGAGGACCGGCGGCACACAGATACGCAGTATTTT